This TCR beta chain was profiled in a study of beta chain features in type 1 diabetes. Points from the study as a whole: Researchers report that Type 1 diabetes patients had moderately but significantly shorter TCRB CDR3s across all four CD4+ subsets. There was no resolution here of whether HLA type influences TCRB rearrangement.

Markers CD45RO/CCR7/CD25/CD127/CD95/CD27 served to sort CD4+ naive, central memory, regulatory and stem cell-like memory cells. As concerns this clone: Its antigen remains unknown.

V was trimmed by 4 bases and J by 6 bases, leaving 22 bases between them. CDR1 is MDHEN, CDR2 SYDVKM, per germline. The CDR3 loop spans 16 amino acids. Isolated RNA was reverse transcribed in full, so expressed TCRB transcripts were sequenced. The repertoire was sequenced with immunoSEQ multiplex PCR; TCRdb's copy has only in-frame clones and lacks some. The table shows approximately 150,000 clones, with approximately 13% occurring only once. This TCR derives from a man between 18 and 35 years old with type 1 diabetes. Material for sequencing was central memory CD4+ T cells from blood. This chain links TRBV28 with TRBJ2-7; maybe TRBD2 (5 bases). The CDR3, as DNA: TGTGCCAGCAGTTCTGGCGGAGGACCCCCTGGGAGCGAGCAGTACTTC. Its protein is CASSSGGGPPGSEQYF.